This record concerns one T cell receptor beta chain sequence. Its antigen remains unknown. These data originate in a study of OX40 agonist ivuxolimab in advanced cancers. Study information: Each patient was given ivuxolimab into a vein every 2 weeks, at 0.01 to 10 mg/kg.

V lost 2 bases, J lost 8 bases, and 12 bases lay in between. Looked up from germline, CDR1 is SEHNR and CDR2 is FQNEAQ (reference sequence). CDR3 length: 13 amino acids. Blood draws occurred at baseline, cycle 4 day 1, and cycle 7 day 1. Sequenced by immunoSEQ multiplex PCR; TCRdb stores in-frame clones only, minus some. Of tens of thousands of clones detected, roughly three quarters appear once; the ten largest clones hold around 7.7%. Study-wide points: Antigen specificity of clonally expanded peripheral T cells was not established.

The TCR was taken from an adult with an advanced solid tumor such as melanoma, head and neck, liver or kidney cancer. This chain links TRBV7-9 with TRBJ1-2; D gene ambiguous. This sample comprised CD4+ or CD8+ T cells sorted from blood, obtained in a trial of the OX40 agonist ivuxolimab. CDR3 coding DNA: TGTGCCAGCAGCTTAAGTGCAGCGGAGGGCTACACCTTC. It is translated as CASSLSAAEGYTF. Full variable domain (outside the CDR3, taken from reference TRBV7-9 and TRBJ1-2): DTGVSQNPRHKITKRGQNVTFRCDPISEHNRLYWYRQTLGQGPEFLTYFQNEAQLEKSRLLSDRFSAERPKGSFSTLEIQRTEQGDSAMYLCASSLSAAEGYTFGSGTRLTVV.